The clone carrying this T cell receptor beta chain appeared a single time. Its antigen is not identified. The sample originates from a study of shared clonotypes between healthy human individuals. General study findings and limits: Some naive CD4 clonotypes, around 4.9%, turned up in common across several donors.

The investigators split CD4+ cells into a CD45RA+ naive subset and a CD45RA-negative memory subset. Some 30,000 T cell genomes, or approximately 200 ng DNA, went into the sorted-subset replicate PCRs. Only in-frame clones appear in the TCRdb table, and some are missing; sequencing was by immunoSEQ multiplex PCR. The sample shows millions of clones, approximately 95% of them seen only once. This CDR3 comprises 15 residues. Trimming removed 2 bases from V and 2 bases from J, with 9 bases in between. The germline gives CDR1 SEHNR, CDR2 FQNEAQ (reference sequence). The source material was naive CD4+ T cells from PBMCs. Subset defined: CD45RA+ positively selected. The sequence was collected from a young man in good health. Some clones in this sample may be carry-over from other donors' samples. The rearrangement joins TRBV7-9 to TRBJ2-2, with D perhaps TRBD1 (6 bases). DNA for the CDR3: TGTGCCAGCAGCTTAAACAGGGTCAACACCGGGGAGCTGTTTTTT. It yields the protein CASSLNRVNTGELFF.